This T cell receptor beta chain stems from a study of CD8 T cells in ankylosing spondylitis. Study-wide results and limits: In peripheral blood, disease-linked CD8+ clones occurred at relatively low frequencies. Significant enrichment of disease-linked clones was reported in matched ankylosing spondylitis synovial fluid.

Construction of TCR beta libraries was performed using quantitative 5'-RACE with molecular barcodes. TCRdb passed the 5' RACE reads through MiXCR, listing each CDR3 protein once. The repertoire includes 150,000 to 200,000 distinct CDR3 sequences, around 16% of them detected once, and roughly 8% sits in the top ten. Concerning this clonotype: Its antigen is not identified.

The sequence derives from a male donor with ankylosing spondylitis or in good health (not recorded which). The specimen sequenced was blood, either unsorted or a sorted T cell fraction (not recorded which).

CDR3 nucleotide sequence: TGCAGTGCTAGACACGGGGACGCCGCGGATGAGCAGTTCTTC. Amino acid sequence: CSARHGDAADEQFF. The rearrangement joins TRBV20-1 to TRBJ2-1; either TRBD1 or TRBD2 may supply D (5 bases each). With 2 bases removed from V and 8 bases from J, the gap between germline ends came to 16 bases. CDR1 is DFQATT and CDR2 is SNEGSKA in the germline V gene (reference sequence). This CDR3 region has 14 residues.